This T cell receptor (beta chain) was recovered during a study of blood T cell repertoires in COVID-19. Study context: Acute-phase and convalescent COVID-19 samples originated in the United States, Italy and Spain.

CDR3 length equals 15 residues. CDR1 and CDR2 (germline): KGHSH, LQKENI. V gave up 3 bases and J gave up 6 bases; unmatched junction bases: 6. Participants, about 18 to 100 years old, spanned around 25 US areas. Methods used by the authors: How many nucleated cells were present was estimated from reference gene primer amplification. Data came from immunoSEQ multiplex PCR; TCRdb stores just in-frame clones and leaves some out. V and J calls and clone size are copied from that table; D and trimming were computed from the DNA. The data hold about 200,000 clones, with roughly nine tenths observed a single time.

The chain uses TRBV18 and TRBJ1-5; 9 nucleotides align to TRBD1. This receptor was taken from a woman in her thirties with acute COVID-19. The source material was PBMCs or T cells enriched from blood (not recorded which). The chain's CDR3 is CASSPDRGSGQPQHF. CDR3 in DNA: TGTGCCAGCTCACCGGACAGGGGAAGTGGTCAGCCCCAGCATTTT.